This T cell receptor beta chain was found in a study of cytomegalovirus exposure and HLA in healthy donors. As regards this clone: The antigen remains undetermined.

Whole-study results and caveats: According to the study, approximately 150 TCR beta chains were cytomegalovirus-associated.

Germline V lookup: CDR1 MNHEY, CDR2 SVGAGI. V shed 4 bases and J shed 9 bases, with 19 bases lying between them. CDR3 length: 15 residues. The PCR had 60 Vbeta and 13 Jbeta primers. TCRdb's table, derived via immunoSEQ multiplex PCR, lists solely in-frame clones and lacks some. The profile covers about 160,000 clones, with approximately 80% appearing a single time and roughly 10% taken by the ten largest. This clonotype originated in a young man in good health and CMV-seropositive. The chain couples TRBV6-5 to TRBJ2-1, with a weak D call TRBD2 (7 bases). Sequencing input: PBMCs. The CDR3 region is CASSSPPQGTTEQFF. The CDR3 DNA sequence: TGTGCCAGCAGTTCCCCCCCTCAGGGGACTACTGAGCAGTTCTTC.